This TCR beta chain originates from a study of cytomegalovirus exposure and HLA in healthy donors. CDR3 length equals 13 residues. Trimming stripped 6 bases from V and 3 bases from J, with 12 bases between. Germline V lookup: CDR1 ENHRY, CDR2 SYGVKD. Study-wide points: The TCR clusters that emerged in the first cohort tended, a later analysis found, to co-occur in the 95 to 150 validation repertoires. The study recorded 164 TCR beta chains that were cytomegalovirus-associated. High specificity and sensitivity for cytomegalovirus status were reported for the classifier.

Data came from immunoSEQ multiplex PCR; TCRdb stores just in-frame clones and leaves some out. There are roughly 150,000 clones in the sample; roughly 91% occur only once, and 4% to 4.5% lies in the top ten. On this clone: Its antigen remains unknown.

This rearrangement joins TRBV10-3 to TRBJ2-7; the D is unclear. The material sequenced was PBMCs. The source of this sequence is a man younger than 35 in good health and CMV-seropositive. The CDR3 DNA is TGTGCCATCAGGGGCCCCACGGACTACGAGCAGTACTTC. It translates to CAIRGPTDYEQYF.